Shown below are 8 T cell receptor beta chains from a single sample sequenced in a study of cytomegalovirus exposure and HLA in healthy donors. The PCR contained 60 Vbeta and 13 Jbeta primers. Only in-frame clones appear in the TCRdb table, and some are missing; sequencing was by immunoSEQ multiplex PCR. Found here are 100,000 to 150,000 clones; the top ten clones hold 2.2%. The sequenced sample was PBMCs. The receptors here all came from a man aged 40-50 years in good health and CMV-seronegative.

V gene TRBV7-6 combines with J gene TRBJ2-1, with 14 bases fitting TRBD2. After removal of 1 base from V and 5 bases from J, the junction contained 4 bases not matched to a gene. The CDR3 totals 17 residues. Germline V lookup: CDR1 SGHVS, CDR2 FNYEAQ. DNA of the CDR3: TGTGCCAGCAGCTTAGGACTAGCGGGAGGGCTCGACAATGAGCAGTTCTTC. Protein sequence: CASSLGLAGGLDNEQFF.

The CDR3 bases are TGTGCCAGCAGTTTATCAGCGGGAACGAACACCGGGGAGCTGTTTTTT. Residues: CASSLSAGTNTGELFF. The chain combines TRBV27 with TRBJ2-2, with 7 positions matching TRBD2. CDR3 length equals 16 residues. The V gene end was trimmed by 0 bases and the J gene end by 0 bases; junction bases not matched to a gene: 1. Looked up from germline, CDR1 is MNHEY and CDR2 is SMNVEV (reference sequence).

This chain joins TRBV18 and TRBJ2-5; 13 positions match TRBD2. V gave up 6 bases and J gave up 2 bases; unmatched junction bases: 3. Looked up from germline, CDR1 is KGHSH and CDR2 is LQKENI. The CDR3 length is 15 residues. The CDR3 coding sequence is TGTGCCAGCTCCCGGACTAGCGGGAGACAAGAGACCCAGTACTTC. Protein: CASSRTSGRQETQYF.

This chain links TRBV11-2 with TRBJ1-1, with D possibly TRBD1 on 6 matching bases. From germline, CDR1 is SGHAT and CDR2 FQNNGV. The CDR3 is 13 residues long. V was shortened by 8 bases and J by 2 bases, with 12 bases between the two germline ends. The CDR3 region is CASGLQGNTEAFF. For the CDR3, the DNA is TGTGCCAGCGGGTTACAGGGTAACACTGAAGCTTTCTTT.

The V gene is TRBV11-3, the J gene TRBJ2-7; D may be TRBD1 (6 bases). Germline CDR1 and CDR2: SGHNT and YENEEA. The ends were cut back, 1 base at V and 5 bases at J, with 12 bases in the middle. CDR3 size: 14 residues. The CDR3 spells CASSLVPGANEQYF. The DNA of the CDR3 is TGTGCCAGCAGCTTAGTACCAGGGGCTAACGAGCAGTACTTC.

The genes are TRBV2 and TRBJ2-5, with 10 bases aligning to TRBD2. The DNA end is more similar to TRBJ2-7, so the J call may be wrong. Germline V gives CDR1 SNHLY, CDR2 FYNNEI. This CDR3 region has 15 residues. The CDR3 DNA reads TGTGCCAGCAGTCAGCTAGCGGGGGTACGCTACGAGCAGTACTTC. Protein product: CASSQLAGVRYEQYF.

The rearrangement links TRBV5-6 to TRBJ1-4; D is unresolved. The CDR3 runs 14 residues. V was trimmed by 3 bases and J by 8 bases, leaving 14 bases between them. Germline V gives CDR1 SGHDT, CDR2 YYEEEE. This CDR3 is CASSWRDGSEKLFF. For the CDR3, the DNA is TGTGCCAGCAGCTGGCGGGATGGGTCAGAAAAACTGTTTTTT.

V usage is TRBV11-3 and J usage is TRBJ2-7; 8 nucleotides align to TRBD1. The CDR3 covers 16 residues. Looked up from germline, CDR1 is SGHNT and CDR2 is YENEEA. Trimming removed 5 bases from V and 2 bases from J; junction bases left unmatched: 11. CDR3 nucleotide sequence: TGTGCCAGCAGCCTCCTCTCCGGGACAGGAGCCTACGAGCAGTACTTC. Protein: CASSLLSGTGAYEQYF. Together with reference TRBV11-3 and TRBJ2-7, the CDR3 gives the full variable domain: EAGVVQSPRYKIIEKKQPVAFWCNPISGHNTLYWYLQNLGQGPELLIRYENEEAVDDSQLPKDRFSAERLKGVDSTLKIQPAELGDSAVYLCASSLLSGTGAYEQYFGPGTRLTVT.